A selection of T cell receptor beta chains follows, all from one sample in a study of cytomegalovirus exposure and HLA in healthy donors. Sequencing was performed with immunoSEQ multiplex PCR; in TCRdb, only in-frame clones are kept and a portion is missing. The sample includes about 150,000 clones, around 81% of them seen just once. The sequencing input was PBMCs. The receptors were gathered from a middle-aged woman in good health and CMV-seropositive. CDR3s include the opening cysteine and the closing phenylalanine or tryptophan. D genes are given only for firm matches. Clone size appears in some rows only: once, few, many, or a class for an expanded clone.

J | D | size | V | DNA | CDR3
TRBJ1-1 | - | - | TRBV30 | TGTGCCTGGACCCCAATGGGGAGTCGAGCTTTCTTT | CAWTPMGSRAFF
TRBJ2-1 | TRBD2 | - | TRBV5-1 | TGCGCCAGCAGCCCTGGCAGCGGGATCTACAATGAGCAGTTCTTC | CASSPGSGIYNEQFF
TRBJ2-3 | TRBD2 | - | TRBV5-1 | TGCGCCAGCAGCTTGGCCGGCGGGGGTACGCAGTATTTT | CASSLAGGGTQYF
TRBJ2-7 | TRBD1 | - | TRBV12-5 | TGTGCTAGGGACCTTCGGGACAGCTCCTACGAGCAGTACTTC | CARDLRDSSYEQYF
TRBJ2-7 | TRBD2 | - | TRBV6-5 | TGTGCCAGCAGCCCGGGACTAGCGAGAACCTACGAGCAGTACTTC | CASSPGLARTYEQYF
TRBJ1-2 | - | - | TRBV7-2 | TGTGCCAGCAGAGTGGGGGGGGTTCATGGCTACACCTTC | CASRVGGVHGYTF
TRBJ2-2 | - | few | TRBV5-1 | TGCGCCAGCAGCTTGTTGGTGTCTCAGGGCGCCGGGGAGCTGTTTTTT | CASSLLVSQGAGELFF
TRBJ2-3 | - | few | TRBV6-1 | TGTGCCAGCACCCCTAGCGCAGATACGCAGTATTTT | CASTPSADTQYF
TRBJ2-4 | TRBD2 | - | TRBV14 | TGTGCCAGCAGCCAAGAAGGGCTAGCGGGAGGCCACAGGTTTAGCATTCAGTACTTC | CASSQEGLAGGHRFSIQYF
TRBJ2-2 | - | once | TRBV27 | TGTGCCAGCAGTCCTCGGGCTACAGGGATTAGCACCGGGGAGCTGTTTTTT | CASSPRATGISTGELFF
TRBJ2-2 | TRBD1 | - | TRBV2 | TGTGCCAGCAGTGCTGGGACAGGGGTCGTCGGGGAGCTGTTTTTT | CASSAGTGVVGELFF
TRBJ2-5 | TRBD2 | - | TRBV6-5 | TGTGCCAGCAGTTACTCGAGGAGCGGGACCCAAGAGACCCAGTACTTC | CASSYSRSGTQETQYF
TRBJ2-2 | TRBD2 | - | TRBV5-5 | TGTGCCAGCAGCTTGCCGACTAGCGGACCCACCGGGGAGCTGTTTTTT | CASSLPTSGPTGELFF
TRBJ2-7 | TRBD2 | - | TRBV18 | TGTGCCAGCTCACTAGCGGGAGTCTACGAGCAGTACTTC | CASSLAGVYEQYF
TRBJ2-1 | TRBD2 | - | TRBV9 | TGTGCCAGCAGCGTAGTGGTAGCGGGAGGTGGTGAGCAGTTCTTC | CASSVVVAGGGEQFF